The subject of this entry is one TCR beta chain. Per the original data handling: Quantification of nucleated cells was approximated via reference gene primer amplification. Sequenced by immunoSEQ multiplex PCR; TCRdb stores in-frame clones only, minus some. The D gene and trimming were derived from the DNA, and the V and J assignments and clone size from that table. This sample has about 58,000 clones; over 65% occur once, and the top ten carry roughly 4.8%. The record originates from a study of blood T cell repertoires in COVID-19. In the study overall: Donors in the United States, Italy and Spain gave samples during acute or convalescent COVID-19. PBMCs, B-cell-depleted T cells, or T cells provided the cDNA or gDNA that made up the material.

The J segment lost 5 bases and the V segment lost 0 bases, leaving 19 bases of the junction unmatched. The CDR3 sequence is 20 residues long. Germline CDR1 and CDR2: ENHRY and SYGVKD. This clonotype was sampled from a middle-aged man with active COVID-19. The genes are TRBV10-3 and TRBJ2-7, with 10 bases lining up with TRBD2. Source material: peripheral blood. This CDR3 reads CAISESGGRASGRITDEQYF. CDR3 in DNA: TGTGCCATCAGTGAGTCGGGGGGTAGGGCTAGCGGGAGAATAACGGACGAGCAGTACTTC.